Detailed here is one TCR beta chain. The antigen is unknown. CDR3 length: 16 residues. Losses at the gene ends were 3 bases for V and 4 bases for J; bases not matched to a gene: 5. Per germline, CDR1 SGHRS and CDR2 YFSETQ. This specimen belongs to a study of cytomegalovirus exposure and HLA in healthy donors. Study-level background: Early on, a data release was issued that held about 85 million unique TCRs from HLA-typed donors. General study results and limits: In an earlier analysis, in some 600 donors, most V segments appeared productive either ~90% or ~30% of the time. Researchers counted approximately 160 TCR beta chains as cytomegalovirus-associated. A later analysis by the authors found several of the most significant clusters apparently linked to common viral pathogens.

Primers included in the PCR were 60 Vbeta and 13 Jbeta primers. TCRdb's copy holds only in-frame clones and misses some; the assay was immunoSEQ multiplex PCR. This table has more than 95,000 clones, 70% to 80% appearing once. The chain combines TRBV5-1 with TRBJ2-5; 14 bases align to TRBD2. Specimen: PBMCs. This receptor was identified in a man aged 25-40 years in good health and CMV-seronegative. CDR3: CASSSGGLAGGETQYF. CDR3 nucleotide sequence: TGCGCCAGCAGCTCAGGTGGACTAGCGGGGGGAGAGACCCAGTACTTC. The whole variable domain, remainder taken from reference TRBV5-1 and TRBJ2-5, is KAGVTQTPRYLIKTRGQQVTLSCSPISGHRSVSWYQQTPGQGLQFLFEYFSETQRNKGNFPGRFSGRQFSNSRSEMNVSTLELGDSALYLCASSSGGLAGGETQYFGPGTRLLVL.